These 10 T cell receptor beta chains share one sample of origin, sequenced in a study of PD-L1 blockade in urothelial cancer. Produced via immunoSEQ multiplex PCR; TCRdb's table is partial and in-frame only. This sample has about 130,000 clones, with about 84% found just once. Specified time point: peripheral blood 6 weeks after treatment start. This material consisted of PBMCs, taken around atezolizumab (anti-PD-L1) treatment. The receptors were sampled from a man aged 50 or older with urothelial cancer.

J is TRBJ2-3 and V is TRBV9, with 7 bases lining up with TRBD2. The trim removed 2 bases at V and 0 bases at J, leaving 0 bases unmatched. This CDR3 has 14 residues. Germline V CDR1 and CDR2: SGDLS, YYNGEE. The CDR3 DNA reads TGTGCCAGCAGCGTTAGCGGGAGCACAGATACGCAGTATTTT. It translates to CASSVSGSTDTQYF.

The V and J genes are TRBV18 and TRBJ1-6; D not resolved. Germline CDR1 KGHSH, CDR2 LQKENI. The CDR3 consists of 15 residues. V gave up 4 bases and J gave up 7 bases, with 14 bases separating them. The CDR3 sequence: CASSQNPPGNSPLHF. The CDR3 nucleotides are TGTGCCAGCTCACAAAACCCCCCGGGGAATTCACCCCTCCACTTT.

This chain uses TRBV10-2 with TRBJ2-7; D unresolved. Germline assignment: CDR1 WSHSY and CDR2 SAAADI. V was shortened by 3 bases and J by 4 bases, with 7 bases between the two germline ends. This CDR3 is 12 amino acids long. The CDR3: CASSEQHYEQYF. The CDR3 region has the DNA TGCGCCAGCAGTGAACAACATTACGAGCAGTACTTC.

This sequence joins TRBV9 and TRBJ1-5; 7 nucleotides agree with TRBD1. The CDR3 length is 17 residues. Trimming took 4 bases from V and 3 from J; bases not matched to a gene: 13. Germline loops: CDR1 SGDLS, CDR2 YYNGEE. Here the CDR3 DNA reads TGTGCCAGCAGCCGAGAGGGACAGCCTTCCTACAATCAGCCCCAGCATTTT. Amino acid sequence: CASSREGQPSYNQPQHF.

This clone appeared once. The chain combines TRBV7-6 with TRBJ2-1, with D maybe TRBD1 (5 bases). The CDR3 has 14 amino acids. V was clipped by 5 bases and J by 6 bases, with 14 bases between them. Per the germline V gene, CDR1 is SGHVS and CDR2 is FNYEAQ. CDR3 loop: CASSPKQVPNEQFF. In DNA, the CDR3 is TGTGCCAGCAGCCCTAAACAGGTTCCCAATGAGCAGTTCTTC.

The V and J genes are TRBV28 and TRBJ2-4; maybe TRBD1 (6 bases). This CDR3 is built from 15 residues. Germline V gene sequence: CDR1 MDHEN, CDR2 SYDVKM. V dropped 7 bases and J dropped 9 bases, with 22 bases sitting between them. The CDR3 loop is CASTGTAGTRGIQYF. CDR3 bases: TGTGCCAGCACCGGTACTGCTGGGACCAGGGGCATTCAGTACTTC.

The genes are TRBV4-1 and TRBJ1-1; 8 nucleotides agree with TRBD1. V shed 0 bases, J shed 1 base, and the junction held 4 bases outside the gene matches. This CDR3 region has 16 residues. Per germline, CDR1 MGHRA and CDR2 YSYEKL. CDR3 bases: TGCGCCAGCAGCCAAGAAAGGACAGGGACGAACACTGAAGCTTTCTTT. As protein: CASSQERTGTNTEAFF.

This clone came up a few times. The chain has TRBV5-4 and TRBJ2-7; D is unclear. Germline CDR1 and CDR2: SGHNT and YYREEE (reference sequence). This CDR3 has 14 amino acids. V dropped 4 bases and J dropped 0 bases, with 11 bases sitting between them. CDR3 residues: CASSPVADSYEQYF. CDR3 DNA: TGTGCCAGCAGCCCGGTAGCAGACTCCTACGAGCAGTACTTC.

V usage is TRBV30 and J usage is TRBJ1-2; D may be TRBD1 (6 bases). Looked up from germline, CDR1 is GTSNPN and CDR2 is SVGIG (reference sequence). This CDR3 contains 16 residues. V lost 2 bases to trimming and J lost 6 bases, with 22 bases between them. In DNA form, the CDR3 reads TGTGCCTGGAGTTGGGGCAGGGGACCGAGGTCGAATGGCTACACCTTC. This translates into CAWSWGRGPRSNGYTF.

The CDR3 DNA is TGTGCCAGCAGCGTAGGAGGGCTGCAGCGCACTGAAGCTTTCTTT. This encodes CASSVGGLQRTEAFF. This chain connects TRBV9 to TRBJ1-1; D unresolved. CDR3 size: 15 residues. The germline gives CDR1 SGDLS, CDR2 YYNGEE. V shed 0 bases and J shed 4 bases, with 13 bases lying between them.